These 14 T cell receptor beta chains originate from one sample sequenced in a study of TIL therapy for anti-PD-1-resistant metastatic lung cancer. The immunoSEQ assay was v3. Assay: immunoSEQ multiplex PCR; the TCRdb copy retains only in-frame clones and omits some. The sample has tens of thousands of clones; roughly 85% are singletons. Specified time point: pre-treatment sample, taken before nivolumab and TIL therapy. This material consisted of blood, taken at baseline. These TCRs come from a woman between 30 and 79 years old with non-small cell lung cancer.

This sequence joins TRBV5-4 and TRBJ2-3, with D perhaps matching TRBD2 (6 bases). Between the trimmed V and J ends, which lost 2 bases and 1 base, there was a span of 11 bases. Germline assignment: CDR1 SGHNT and CDR2 YYREEE (reference sequence). The CDR3 has 15 amino acids. DNA of the CDR3: TGTGCCAGCAGCTTAGCGGGCCCCCGCACAGATACGCAGTATTTT. Translated, it gives CASSLAGPRTDTQYF.

The rearrangement uses TRBV30 and TRBJ1-2; D ambiguous. Germline V gives CDR1 GTSNPN, CDR2 SVGIG (reference sequence). V lost 2 bases and J 8 bases, leaving 9 bases between the germline ends. The CDR3 runs to 11 residues. The CDR3: CAWSLEAGYTF. CDR3 in DNA: TGTGCCTGGAGTCTCGAGGCAGGCTACACCTTC.

This sequence joins TRBV5-6 and TRBJ2-5; D is ambiguous. Per germline, CDR1 SGHDT and CDR2 YYEEEE. Trimming took 0 bases from V and 5 from J, leaving 11 bases between them. The CDR3 contains 14 residues. DNA of the CDR3: TGTGCCAGCAGCTTGGAAGGGTTCGGGGAGACCCAGTACTTC. Amino acids: CASSLEGFGETQYF.

This chain links TRBV6-1 with TRBJ2-2, with D unresolved. The CDR3 sequence is 12 residues long. Deletions cut 10 bases from V and 6 bases from J, with 12 bases between. Germline V CDR1 and CDR2: MNHNS, SASEGT. The CDR3 DNA follows: TGTGCCACCACCCTTCAAGCCGGGGAGCTGTTTTTT. Residues: CATTLQAGELFF.

DNA for the CDR3: TGTGCCAGCAGCTTAGGCCTCGGTAGCTTCCGGGGGAGACAAGAGACCCAGTACTTC. As protein: CASSLGLGSFRGRQETQYF. The chain recombines TRBV13 with TRBJ2-5, with D possibly being TRBD2 (6 bases). Trimming removed 0 bases at V and 2 bases at J, with 22 bases between. Germline values: CDR1 PRHDT, CDR2 FYEKMQ (reference sequence). This CDR3 contains 19 residues.

The chain has TRBV11-2 and TRBJ2-2; 15 bases agree with TRBD2. The CDR3 is made up of 19 amino acids. Losses at the gene ends were 1 base for V and 1 base for J; bases not matched to a gene: 4. The V gene's germline CDR1 is SGHAT and CDR2 FQNNGV. CDR3 bases: TGTGCCAGCAGCTTAGCGGGACTAGCGGGAGGCCGGAACACCGGGGAGCTGTTTTTT. The encoded protein is CASSLAGLAGGRNTGELFF.

This chain links TRBV15 with TRBJ1-5; 10 bases fit TRBD1. Trimming removed 2 bases from V and 5 bases from J; junction bases left unmatched: 3. CDR1 is LNHNV, CDR2 YYDKDF, per germline (reference sequence). This CDR3 has 15 amino acids. The CDR3 DNA is TGTGCCACCAGCAGATCCGGACAGGGGGATCAGCCCCAGCATTTT. As protein: CATSRSGQGDQPQHF.

This sequence joins TRBV4-2 and TRBJ2-1; the D gene is possibly TRBD1 (6 bases). The CDR3 runs to 15 residues. The germline V gene has CDR1 LGHNA and CDR2 YNFKEQ. V dropped 1 base and J dropped 6 bases, with 13 bases sitting between them. The CDR3 DNA sequence: TGTGCCAGCAGCCAAGGGGCAGGGGAACGCAATGAGCAGTTCTTC. Encoded protein: CASSQGAGERNEQFF.

The chain links TRBV25-1 to TRBJ1-5, with D possibly TRBD1 on 5 matching bases. There are 15 residues in the CDR3. Trimming pared 3 bases from V and 0 bases from J, leaving 9 bases between. Per the germline V gene, CDR1 is MGHDK and CDR2 is SYGVNS. In DNA form, the CDR3 reads TGTGCCAGCAGTGAGGGACGTTATAGCAATCAGCCCCAGCATTTT. Amino acid sequence: CASSEGRYSNQPQHF.

As DNA, the CDR3 is TGTGCCAGCAGCTTGGAGACAAGCAATCAGCCCCAGCATTTT. Translating gives CASSLETSNQPQHF. This chain joins TRBV7-9 and TRBJ1-5, with D uncertain. The CDR3 contains 14 residues. Trimming took 3 bases from V and 1 from J, leaving 7 bases between them. Per the germline V gene, CDR1 is SEHNR and CDR2 is FQNEAQ (reference sequence).

The J gene is TRBJ2-5, the V gene TRBV29-1, with 8 positions matching TRBD1. Germline assignment: CDR1 SQVTM and CDR2 ANQGSEA. The CDR3 contains 12 residues. The V segment lost 6 bases and the J segment 3 bases; nucleotides outside the gene matches: 3. The CDR3 is CSVLQGEETQYF. The CDR3 nucleotides are TGCAGCGTCCTACAGGGGGAAGAGACCCAGTACTTC.

The chain uses TRBV11-2 and TRBJ2-4; D is possibly TRBD1 (6 bases). Germline CDR1 is SGHAT and CDR2 is FQNNGV. This CDR3 region has 12 residues. Trimming took 5 bases from V and 11 from J, leaving 13 bases between them. The CDR3 DNA follows: TGTGCCAGCAGCCCCACAGGGAACCTTCAGTACTTC. This gives the protein CASSPTGNLQYF.

This sequence joins TRBV29-1 and TRBJ1-2; D may be TRBD1 (5 bases). V lost 2 bases to trimming and J lost 8 bases, with 12 bases between them. Germline CDR1 reads SQVTM; CDR2 reads ANQGSEA. This CDR3 is built from 12 residues. In DNA form, the CDR3 reads TGCAGCGTTGAAAGTCTCAGGGCCGGCTACACCTTC. Its translation: CSVESLRAGYTF.

This chain links TRBV19 with TRBJ2-7; 11 bases are a match to TRBD2. There are 14 residues in the CDR3. Germline V gene lookup returns CDR1 LNHDA and CDR2 SQIVND (reference sequence). With V trimmed by 3 bases and J by 3 bases, 1 base remained unmatched. The DNA of the CDR3 is TGTGCCAGTAGTATTGGGACTAGCGGCTACGAGCAGTACTTC. This codes for CASSIGTSGYEQYF. Together with reference TRBV19 and TRBJ2-7, the CDR3 gives the full variable domain: DGGITQSPKYLFRKEGQNVTLSCEQNLNHDAMYWYRQDPGQGLRLIYYSQIVNDFQKGDIAEGYSVSREKKESFPLTVTSAQKNPTAFYLCASSIGTSGYEQYFGPGTRLTVT.